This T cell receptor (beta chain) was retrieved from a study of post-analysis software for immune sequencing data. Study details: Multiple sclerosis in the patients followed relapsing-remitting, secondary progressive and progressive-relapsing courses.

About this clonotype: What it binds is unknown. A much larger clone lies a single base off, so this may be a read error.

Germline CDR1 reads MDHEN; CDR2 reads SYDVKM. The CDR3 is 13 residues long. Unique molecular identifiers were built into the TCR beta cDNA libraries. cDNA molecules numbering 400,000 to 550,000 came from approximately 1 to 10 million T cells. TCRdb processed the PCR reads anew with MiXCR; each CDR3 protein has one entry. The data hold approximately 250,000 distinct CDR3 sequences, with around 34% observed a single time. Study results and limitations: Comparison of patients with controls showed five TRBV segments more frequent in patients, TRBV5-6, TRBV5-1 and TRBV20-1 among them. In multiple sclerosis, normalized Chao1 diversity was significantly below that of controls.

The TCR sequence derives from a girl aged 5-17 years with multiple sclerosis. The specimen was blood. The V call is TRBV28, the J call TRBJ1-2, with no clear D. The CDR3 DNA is TGTGCCAGCAGTTTAAGAACGAACTATGGCTACGCCTTC. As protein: CASSLRTNYGYAF.